The clone carrying this T cell receptor (beta chain) was detected a few times. CDR1 and CDR2 from the germline V gene are SGHRS and YFSETQ. CDR3 size: 15 residues. Trimming took 1 base from V and 7 from J; bases not matched to a gene: 6. These data originate in a study of spatial heterogeneity in lung cancer. Study-level information: Beta-chain sequences consistently outnumbered alpha-chain sequences in detection.

TCRdb re-called the 5' RACE reads with MiXCR, one entry per CDR3 protein. Here the sample spans about 25,000 distinct CDR3 sequences, about 7% being singletons. The time point is: sample taken at primary tumor resection. Tumor, nontumor lung or frozen PBMC supplied whole RNA that was sequenced unsorted. The clonotype comes from a male donor with early-stage non-small cell lung cancer. The sequenced sample was PBMCs, obtained at surgery. The genes are TRBV5-1 and TRBJ2-2; 8 bases align to TRBD2. The CDR3 DNA is TGCGCCAGCAGCTTGTACGGGAGGGCCGACGGGGAGCTGTTTTTT. This encodes CASSLYGRADGELFF.